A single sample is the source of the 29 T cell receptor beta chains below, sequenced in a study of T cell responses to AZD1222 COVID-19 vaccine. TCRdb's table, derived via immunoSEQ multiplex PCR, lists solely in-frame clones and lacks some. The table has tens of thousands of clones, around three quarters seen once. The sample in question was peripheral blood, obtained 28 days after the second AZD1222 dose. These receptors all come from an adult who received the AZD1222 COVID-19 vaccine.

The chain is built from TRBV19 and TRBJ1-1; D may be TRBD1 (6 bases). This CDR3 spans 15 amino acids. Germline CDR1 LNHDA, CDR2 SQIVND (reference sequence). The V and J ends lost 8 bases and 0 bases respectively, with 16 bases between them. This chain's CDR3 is CASRRRTDLNTEAFF. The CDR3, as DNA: TGTGCCAGTCGGAGGAGGACAGACCTGAACACTGAAGCTTTCTTT.

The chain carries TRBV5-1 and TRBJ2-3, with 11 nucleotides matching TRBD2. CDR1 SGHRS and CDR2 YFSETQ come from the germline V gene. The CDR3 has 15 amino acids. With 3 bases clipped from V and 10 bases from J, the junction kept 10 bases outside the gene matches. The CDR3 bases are TGCGCCAGCAGCTGGCTAGCGGGGGGCAGCAGTCCGCAGTATTTT. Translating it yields CASSWLAGGSSPQYF. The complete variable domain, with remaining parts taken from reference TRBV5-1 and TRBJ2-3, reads KAGVTQTPRYLIKTRGQQVTLSCSPISGHRSVSWYQQTPGQGLQFLFEYFSETQRNKGNFPGRFSGRQFSNSRSEMNVSTLELGDSALYLCASSWLAGGSSPQYFGPGTRLTVL.

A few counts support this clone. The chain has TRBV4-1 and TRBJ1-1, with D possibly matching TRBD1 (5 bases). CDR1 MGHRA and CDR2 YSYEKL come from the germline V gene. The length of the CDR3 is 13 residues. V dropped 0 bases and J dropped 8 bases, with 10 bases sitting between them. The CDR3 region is CASSQDRDGEAFF. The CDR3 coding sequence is TGCGCCAGCAGCCAAGATAGGGACGGAGAAGCTTTCTTT.

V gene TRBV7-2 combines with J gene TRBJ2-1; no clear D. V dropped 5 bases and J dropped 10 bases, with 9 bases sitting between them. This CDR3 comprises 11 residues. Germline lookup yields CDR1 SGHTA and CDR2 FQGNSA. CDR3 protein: CASSPNWEQFF. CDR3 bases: TGTGCCAGCAGCCCAAACTGGGAGCAGTTCTTC.

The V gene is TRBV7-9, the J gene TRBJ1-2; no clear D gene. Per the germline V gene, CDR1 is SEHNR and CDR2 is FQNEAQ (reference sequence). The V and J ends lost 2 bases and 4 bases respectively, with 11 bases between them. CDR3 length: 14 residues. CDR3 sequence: CASSLISGPYGYTF. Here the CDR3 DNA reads TGTGCCAGCAGCTTAATTTCTGGGCCCTATGGCTACACCTTC.

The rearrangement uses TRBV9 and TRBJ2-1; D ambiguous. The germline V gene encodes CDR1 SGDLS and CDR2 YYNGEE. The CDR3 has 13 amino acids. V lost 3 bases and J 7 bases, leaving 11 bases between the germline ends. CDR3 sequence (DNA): TGTGCCAGCAGCGCCTCTCCCGGAAATGAGCAGTTCTTC. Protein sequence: CASSASPGNEQFF.

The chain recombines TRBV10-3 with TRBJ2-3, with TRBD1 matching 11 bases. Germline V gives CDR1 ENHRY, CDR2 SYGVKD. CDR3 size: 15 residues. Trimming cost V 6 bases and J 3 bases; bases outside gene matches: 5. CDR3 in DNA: TGTGCCATCAGATCAGGGACAGGGGGAACAGATACGCAGTATTTT. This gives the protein CAIRSGTGGTDTQYF.

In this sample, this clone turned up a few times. The CDR3 DNA follows: TGTGCCAGCAGCGTAGCTGGGGGCAAAAACATTCAGTACTTC. As protein: CASSVAGGKNIQYF. J is TRBJ2-4 and V is TRBV9; perhaps D is TRBD1 or TRBD2 (5 bases each). The germline V gene has CDR1 SGDLS and CDR2 YYNGEE. V gave up 0 bases and J gave up 3 bases, with 7 bases separating them. CDR3 length equals 14 residues.

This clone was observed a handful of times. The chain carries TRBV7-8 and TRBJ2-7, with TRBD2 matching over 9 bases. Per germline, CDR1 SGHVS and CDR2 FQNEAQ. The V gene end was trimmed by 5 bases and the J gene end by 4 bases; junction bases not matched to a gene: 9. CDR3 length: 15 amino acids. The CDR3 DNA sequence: TGTGCCAGCAGCGTCTTGGGCGGGGGGGCATACGAGCAGTACTTC. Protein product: CASSVLGGGAYEQYF.

This chain's CDR3 is CASSLGPNQPQHF. CDR3 coding DNA: TGTGCCAGCAGCTTAGGGCCTAATCAGCCCCAGCATTTT. The rearrangement uses TRBV7-2 and TRBJ1-5; D gene ambiguous. V was pared by 1 base and J by 4 bases, with 5 bases between. Germline CDR1 reads SGHTA; CDR2 reads FQGNSA. This CDR3 has 13 residues.

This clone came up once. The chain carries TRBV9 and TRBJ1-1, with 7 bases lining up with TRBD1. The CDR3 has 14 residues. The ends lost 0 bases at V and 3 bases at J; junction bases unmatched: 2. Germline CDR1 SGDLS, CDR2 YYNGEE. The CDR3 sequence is CASSVAGGDTEAFF. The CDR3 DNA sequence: TGTGCCAGCAGCGTAGCAGGGGGGGACACTGAAGCTTTCTTT.

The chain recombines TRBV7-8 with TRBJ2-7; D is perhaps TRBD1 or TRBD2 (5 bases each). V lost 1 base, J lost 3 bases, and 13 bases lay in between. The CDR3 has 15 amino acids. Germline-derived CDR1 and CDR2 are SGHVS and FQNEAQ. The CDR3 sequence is CASSLGLGPYYEQYF. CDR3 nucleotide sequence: TGTGCCAGCAGCTTAGGGCTGGGACCATACTACGAGCAGTACTTC.

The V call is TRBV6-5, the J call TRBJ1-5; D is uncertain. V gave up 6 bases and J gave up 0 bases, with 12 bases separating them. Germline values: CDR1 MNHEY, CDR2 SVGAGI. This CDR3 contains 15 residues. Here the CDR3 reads CASRPGLNSNQPQHF. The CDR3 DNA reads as TGTGCCAGCAGACCTGGGCTAAATAGCAATCAGCCCCAGCATTTT.

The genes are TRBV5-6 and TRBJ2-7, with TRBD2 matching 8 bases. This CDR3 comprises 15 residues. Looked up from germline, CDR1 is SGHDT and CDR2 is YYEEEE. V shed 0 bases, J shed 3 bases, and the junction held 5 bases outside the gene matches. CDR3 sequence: CASSLASLAGYEQYF. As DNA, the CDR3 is TGTGCCAGCAGCTTGGCCTCTCTAGCGGGCTACGAGCAGTACTTC.

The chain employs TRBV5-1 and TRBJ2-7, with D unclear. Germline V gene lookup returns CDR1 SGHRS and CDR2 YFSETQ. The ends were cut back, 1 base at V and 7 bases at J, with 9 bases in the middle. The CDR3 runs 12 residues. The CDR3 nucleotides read TGCGCCAGCAGCTTGTCGGCGCAGGAGCAGTACTTC. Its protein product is CASSLSAQEQYF.

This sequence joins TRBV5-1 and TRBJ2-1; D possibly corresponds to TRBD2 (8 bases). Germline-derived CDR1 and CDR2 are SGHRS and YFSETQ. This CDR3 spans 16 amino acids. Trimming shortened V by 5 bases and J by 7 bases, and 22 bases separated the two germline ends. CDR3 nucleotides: TGCGCCAGCAGTTCTCAACTAGCGGCAGGGGGGAATGAGCAGTTCTTC. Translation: CASSSQLAAGGNEQFF.

The CDR3 reads CASSLGLGGNTIYF. The DNA for the CDR3 is TGTGCCAGCAGCTTAGGGCTGGGGGGAAACACCATATATTTT. The V gene is TRBV7-2, the J gene TRBJ1-3; no definite D call. There are 14 residues in the CDR3. Germline CDR1 SGHTA, CDR2 FQGNSA. V was trimmed by 1 base and J by 4 bases, leaving 8 bases between them.

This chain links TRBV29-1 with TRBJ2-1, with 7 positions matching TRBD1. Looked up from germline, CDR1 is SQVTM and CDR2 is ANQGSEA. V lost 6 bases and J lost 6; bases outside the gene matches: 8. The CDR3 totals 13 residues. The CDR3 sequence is CSVQDRAGNEQFF. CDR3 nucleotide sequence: TGCAGCGTACAAGACAGGGCTGGCAATGAGCAGTTCTTC.

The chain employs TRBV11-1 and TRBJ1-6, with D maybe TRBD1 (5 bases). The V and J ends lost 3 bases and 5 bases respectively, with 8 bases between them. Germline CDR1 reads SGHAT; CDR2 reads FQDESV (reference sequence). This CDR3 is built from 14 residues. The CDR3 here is CASSFRGNNSPLHF. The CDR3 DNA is TGTGCCAGCAGCTTCCGGGGCAATAATTCACCCCTCCACTTT. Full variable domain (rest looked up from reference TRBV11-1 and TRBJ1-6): EAEVAQSPRYKITEKSQAVAFWCDPISGHATLYWYRQILGQGPELLVQFQDESVVDDSQLPKDRFSAERLKGVDSTLKIQPAELGDSAMYLCASSFRGNNSPLHFGNGTRLTVT.

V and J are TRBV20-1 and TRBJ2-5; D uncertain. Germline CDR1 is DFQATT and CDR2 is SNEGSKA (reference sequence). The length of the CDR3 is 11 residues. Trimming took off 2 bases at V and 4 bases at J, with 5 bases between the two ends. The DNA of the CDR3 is TGCAGTGCTAGAACGAGAGAGACCCAGTACTTC. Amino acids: CSARTRETQYF.

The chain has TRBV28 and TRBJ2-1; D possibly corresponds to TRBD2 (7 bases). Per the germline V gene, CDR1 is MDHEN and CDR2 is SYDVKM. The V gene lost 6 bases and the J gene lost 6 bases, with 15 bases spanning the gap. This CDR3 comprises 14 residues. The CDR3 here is CASSTRGGLNEQFF. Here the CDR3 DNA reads TGTGCCAGCAGCACAAGGGGGGGCCTCAATGAGCAGTTCTTC.

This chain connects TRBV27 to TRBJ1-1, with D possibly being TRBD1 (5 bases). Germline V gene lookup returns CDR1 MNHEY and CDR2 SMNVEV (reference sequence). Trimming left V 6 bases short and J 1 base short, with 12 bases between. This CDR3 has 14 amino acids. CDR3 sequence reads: CASRLDRRNTEAFF. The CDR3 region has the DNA TGTGCCAGCAGGCTAGACAGAAGGAACACTGAAGCTTTCTTT.

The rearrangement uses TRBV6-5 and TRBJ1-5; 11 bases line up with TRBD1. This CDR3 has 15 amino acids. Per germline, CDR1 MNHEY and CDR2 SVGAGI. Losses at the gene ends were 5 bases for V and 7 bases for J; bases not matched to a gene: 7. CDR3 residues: CASSPGQGATQPQHF. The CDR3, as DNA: TGTGCCAGCAGTCCCGGACAGGGGGCGACCCAGCCCCAGCATTTT.

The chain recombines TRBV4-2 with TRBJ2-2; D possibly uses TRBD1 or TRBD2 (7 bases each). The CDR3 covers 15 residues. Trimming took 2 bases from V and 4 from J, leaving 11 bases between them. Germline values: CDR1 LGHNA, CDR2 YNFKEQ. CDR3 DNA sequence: TGTGCCAGCAGCCAACAGGGGGGGACCACCGGGGAGCTGTTTTTT. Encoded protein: CASSQQGGTTGELFF.

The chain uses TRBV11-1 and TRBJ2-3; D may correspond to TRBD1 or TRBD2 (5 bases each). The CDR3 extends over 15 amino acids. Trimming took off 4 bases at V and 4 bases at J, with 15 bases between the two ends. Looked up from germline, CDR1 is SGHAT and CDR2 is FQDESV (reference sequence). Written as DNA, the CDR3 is TGTGCCAGCAGCTCCGGGACGAGGCTCGCAGATACGCAGTATTTT. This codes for CASSSGTRLADTQYF.

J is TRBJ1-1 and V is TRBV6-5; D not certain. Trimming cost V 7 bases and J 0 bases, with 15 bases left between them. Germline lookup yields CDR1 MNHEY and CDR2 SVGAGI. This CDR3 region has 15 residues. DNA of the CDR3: TGTGCCAGCAAGAGGTCCGGTTTTTTGAACACTGAAGCTTTCTTT. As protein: CASKRSGFLNTEAFF.

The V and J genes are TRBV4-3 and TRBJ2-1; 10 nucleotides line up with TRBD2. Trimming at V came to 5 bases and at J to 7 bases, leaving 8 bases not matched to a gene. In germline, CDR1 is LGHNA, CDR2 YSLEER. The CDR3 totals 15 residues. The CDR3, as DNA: TGCGCCAGCAGCGCAAGGACTAGCGGAGAGAATGAGCAGTTCTTC. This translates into CASSARTSGENEQFF.

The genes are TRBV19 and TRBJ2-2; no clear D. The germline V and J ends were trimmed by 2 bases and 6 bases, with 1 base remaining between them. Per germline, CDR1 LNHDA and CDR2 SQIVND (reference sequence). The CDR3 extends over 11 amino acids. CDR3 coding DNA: TGTGCCAGTAGTATATCCGGGGAGCTGTTTTTT. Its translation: CASSISGELFF. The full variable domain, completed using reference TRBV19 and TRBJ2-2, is DGGITQSPKYLFRKEGQNVTLSCEQNLNHDAMYWYRQDPGQGLRLIYYSQIVNDFQKGDIAEGYSVSREKKESFPLTVTSAQKNPTAFYLCASSISGELFFGEGSRLTVL.

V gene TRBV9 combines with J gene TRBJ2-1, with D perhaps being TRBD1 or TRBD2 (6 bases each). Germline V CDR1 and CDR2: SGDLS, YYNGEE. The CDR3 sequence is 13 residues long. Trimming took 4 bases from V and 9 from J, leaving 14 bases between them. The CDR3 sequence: CASSFKGGFEQFF. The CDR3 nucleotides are TGTGCCAGCAGCTTTAAAGGGGGGTTTGAGCAGTTCTTC.